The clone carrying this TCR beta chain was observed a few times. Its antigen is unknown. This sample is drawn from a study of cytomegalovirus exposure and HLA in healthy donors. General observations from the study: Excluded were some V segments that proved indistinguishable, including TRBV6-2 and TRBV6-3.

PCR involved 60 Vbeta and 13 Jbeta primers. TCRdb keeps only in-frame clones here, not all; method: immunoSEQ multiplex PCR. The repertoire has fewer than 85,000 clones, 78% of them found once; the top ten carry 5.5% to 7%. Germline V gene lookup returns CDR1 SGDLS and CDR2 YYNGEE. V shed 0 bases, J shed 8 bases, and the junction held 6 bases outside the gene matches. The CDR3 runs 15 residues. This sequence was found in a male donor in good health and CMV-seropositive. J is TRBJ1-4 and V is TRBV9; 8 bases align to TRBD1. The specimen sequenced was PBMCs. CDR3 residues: CASSVAEGQVEKLFF. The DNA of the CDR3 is TGTGCCAGCAGCGTAGCTGAGGGACAGGTCGAAAAACTGTTTTTT.